Listed below are T cell receptor beta chains from one sample, sequenced in a study of blood T cell repertoires in COVID-19. Some clones are missing from TCRdb's copy, which holds only in-frame ones; the method was immunoSEQ multiplex PCR. The sample holds around 480,000 clones, approximately 89% seen once. Sequenced: peripheral blood. The receptor set was obtained from a woman aged 50 to 60 with COVID-19, enrolled during active disease. The CDR3 runs from the conserved cysteine through the conserved F or W.

cdr3_length,j_call,v_call,cdr3_aa
16,TRBJ2-7,TRBV5-8,CASSLLQGQRLYEQYF
12,TRBJ2-7,TRBV4-1,CASSQDGNEQYF
14,TRBJ2-5,TRBV27,CASSTRQGVGTQYF
14,TRBJ2-1,TRBV24-1,CATEGGEMYDEQFF
17,TRBJ2-3,TRBV5-5,CASSLFKHFYYTDTQYF
14,TRBJ1-2,TRBV28,CASSRYRGSYGYTF
13,TRBJ1-1,TRBV24-1,CATHRQSNTEAFF
17,TRBJ2-7,TRBV9,CASSPQGGTAVSYEQYF
15,TRBJ1-1,TRBV18,CASSPPGGWDTEAFF
16,TRBJ2-7,TRBV11-2,CASSLDVSAGGYEQYF
15,TRBJ1-4,TRBV18,CASSPLGETNEKLFF
21,TRBJ2-3,TRBV24-1,CATSDRGQGARKLYSTDTQYF
14,TRBJ1-6,TRBV15,CATSRGFDNSPLHF
17,TRBJ2-5,TRBV14,CASSHGLRFGLQETQYF
17,TRBJ1-2,TRBV21-1,CASSKDIRVGGSDGYTF
13,TRBJ1-2,TRBV27,CASRHGGSGGYTF
14,TRBJ2-7,TRBV11-2,CASTLIGGAYEQYF
12,TRBJ2-4,TRBV3-1/TRBV3-2,CASSQGGTPQYF
14,TRBJ1-6,TRBV30,CAWSVGQGNSPLHF
13,TRBJ1-2,TRBV6-5,CASSPTVERGYTF
18,TRBJ1-4,TRBV19,CASSRQRRDIFFNEKLFF
14,TRBJ2-7,TRBV5-1,CASSLTSGGVEQYF
12,TRBJ2-3,TRBV3-1/TRBV3-2,CASSQPQDTQYF
14,TRBJ1-6,TRBV4-1,CASSRRQRDSPLHF
13,TRBJ2-7,TRBV30,CAWASDRFYEQYF
12,TRBJ1-1,TRBV10-3,CAIRGDRTEAFF
14,TRBJ1-1,TRBV11-2,CASSLSSGNTEAFF
16,TRBJ2-7,TRBV10-2,CASSDRDNDPSYEQYF
14,TRBJ1-5,TRBV6-5,CASPDSVGNQPQHF
13,TRBJ1-5,TRBV30,CAWSGSSRGPQHF
15,TRBJ2-1,TRBV5-1,CASSTGTPSLNEQFF
16,TRBJ1-2,TRBV6-5,CASSYLSADRDPGYTF
16,TRBJ2-1,TRBV3-1/TRBV3-2,CASSFRLAERVDEQFF
18,TRBJ1-5,TRBV28,CASSLTQGAVISNQPQHF
14,TRBJ2-2,TRBV11-3,CASSFDLNTGELFF
13,TRBJ1-6,TRBV14,CASSQDNNSPLHF
13,TRBJ2-3,TRBV3-1/TRBV3-2,CASSPQRAGTQYF
17,TRBJ2-6,TRBV14,CASSQFSTSSGANVLTF
15,TRBJ2-3,TRBV5-1,CASSLGLVQSDTQYF
15,TRBJ2-7,TRBV28,CASSSMGQGYYEQYF
14,TRBJ2-2,TRBV3-1/TRBV3-2,CASSQAAGSGELFF
15,TRBJ1-4,TRBV3-1/TRBV3-2,CASSHRDRGNEKLFF
15,TRBJ1-1,TRBV28,CASSLRRGEDTEAFF
15,TRBJ2-3,TRBV7-9,CASSSTLAGADTQYF
13,TRBJ1-1,TRBV2,CARNRGGAPEAFF
13,TRBJ2-7,TRBV12-3/TRBV12-4,CASRGTASYEQYF
14,TRBJ2-7,TRBV10-3,CAIGGGTGGYEQYF
15,TRBJ2-7,TRBV5-1,CASSFYGQGYYEQYF
15,TRBJ1-1,TRBV19,CASKVLGGFNTEAFF
16,TRBJ2-3,TRBV9,CASSVSGQGAWDTQYF
15,TRBJ2-5,TRBV18,CASSRGQGEQETQYF